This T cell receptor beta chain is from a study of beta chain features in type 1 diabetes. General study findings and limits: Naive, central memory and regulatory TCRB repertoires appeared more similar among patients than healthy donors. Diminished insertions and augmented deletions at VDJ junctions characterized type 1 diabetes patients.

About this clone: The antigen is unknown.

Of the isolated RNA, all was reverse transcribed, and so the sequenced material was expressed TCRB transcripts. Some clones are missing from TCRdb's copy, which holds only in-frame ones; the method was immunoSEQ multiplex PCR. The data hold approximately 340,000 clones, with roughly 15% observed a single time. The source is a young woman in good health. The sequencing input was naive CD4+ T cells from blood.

This CDR3 reads CAAPPPGAGANVLTF. DNA of the CDR3: TGTGCCGCGCCCCCCCCAGGGGCTGGGGCCAACGTCCTGACTTTC. The V call is TRBV30, the J call TRBJ2-6; the D gene is possibly TRBD1 (6 bases). Germline CDR1 is GTSNPN and CDR2 is SVGIG (reference sequence). The ends were cut back, 8 bases at V and 2 bases at J, with 16 bases in the middle. The length of the CDR3 is 15 residues.